This TCR beta chain was recorded in a study of T-cell memory formation after mild COVID-19. Looked up from germline, CDR1 is SGHTA and CDR2 is FQGNSA. The V gene lost 4 bases and the J gene lost 4 bases, with 11 bases spanning the gap. This CDR3 spans 14 amino acids. Constant-segment primers and 5'RACE yielded cDNA libraries for TCR alpha and TCR beta, each carrying sample barcodes and UMIs. TCRdb re-derived calls from the 5' RACE reads in MiXCR, one entry per CDR3 protein. This table has approximately 210,000 distinct CDR3 sequences, under 12% appearing once. General observations from the study: The main location of contracting CD4+ clones was CM and EM, and that of contracting CD8+ clones was EMRA. Some clones that responded were present in memory (sampled pre-infection), which suggests cross-reactive memory joined. CD4/CD8 balance characterized clones contracting day 15 to 85, and CD4+ skew characterized later expanders.

This clonotype was observed a handful of times. No antigen is known for it. The sequenced material came from PBMCs or a T cell subset sorted from them (not recorded which). This TCR was recovered from a man between 18 and 35 years old who had mild COVID-19 (a few samples of this study predate the infection). Cell type and time point are not known. The chain links TRBV7-2 to TRBJ1-5, with D unclear. CDR3 nucleotides: TGTGCCAGCAGCTCGGACGGCCTTAATCAGCCCCAGCATTTT. It translates to CASSSDGLNQPQHF.